These 7 T cell receptor beta chains were all obtained from the same sample, sequenced in a study of a mutant IDH1 vaccine in newly diagnosed glioma (TCRdb year 2021). Reading the label with the study, this specimen's time point is: baseline, week 1 (first vaccination visit). Explained via the paper, the treatment or condition label denotes: pre-vaccination baseline after standard-of-care therapy. Library construction relied on the immunoSEQ multiplex PCR assay. This is the immuneACCESS table as TCRdb keeps it, with only in-frame sequences that have V and J called. A part of the clones is gone; compared with another copy, unresolved V genes explain less than half, and the rest is unexplained. This sample lists about 33,000 clones; 70% to 90% were detected once. Clones ranked in the top ten supply 4.8% of the sample. Sequencing was performed on PBMCs, taken from a glioma patient treated with radiotherapy, temozolomide or both. The receptors come from a middle-aged woman with glioma.

The rearrangement uses TRBV27 and TRBJ1-1; D uncertain. The germline CDR1 and CDR2 sequences are MNHEY and SMNVEV (reference sequence). The ends were cut back, 3 bases at V and 1 base at J, with 9 bases in the middle. The CDR3 totals 14 residues. The DNA for the CDR3 is TGTGCCAGCAGTTTGGAAGGGAAGAACACTGAAGCTTTCTTT. Its protein is CASSLEGKNTEAFF.

The gene calls are TRBV12-5 and TRBJ2-7; 7 nucleotides match TRBD1. The germline CDR1 and CDR2 sequences are LGHNT and FRNRAP. The junction had 18 bases not matched to a gene; V was cut back by 6 bases and J by 7 bases. CDR3 length equals 16 residues. The CDR3 is CASGSVTGVIPKEQYF. In nucleotides, the CDR3 is TGTGCTAGTGGCAGTGTAACAGGGGTCATCCCCAAGGAGCAGTACTTC.

The chain combines TRBV2 with TRBJ2-5; D is unresolved. Germline V gene lookup returns CDR1 SNHLY and CDR2 FYNNEI. V was pared by 1 base and J by 2 bases, with 8 bases between. There are 14 residues in the CDR3. In DNA form, the CDR3 reads TGTGCCAGCAGTGAAGGGCGACGGCAAGAGACCCAGTACTTC. Its protein is CASSEGRRQETQYF. Combining the CDR3 with reference TRBV2 and TRBJ2-5 gives the whole variable domain EPEVTQTPSHQVTQMGQEVILRCVPISNHLYFYWYRQILGQKVEFLVSFYNNEISEKSEIFDDQFSVERPDGSNFTLKIRSTKLEDSAMYFCASSEGRRQETQYFGPGTRLLVL.

The chain couples TRBV27 to TRBJ2-5; D might be TRBD1 or TRBD2, each matching 5 bases. Deletions cut 7 bases from V and 3 bases from J, with 15 bases between. CDR1 is MNHEY, CDR2 SMNVEV, per germline (reference sequence). This CDR3 contains 14 residues. CDR3 DNA: TGTGCCAGCATCTGGGACGGGGATGAAGAGACCCAGTACTTC. Translated, it gives CASIWDGDEETQYF.

J is TRBJ1-2 and V is TRBV27, with 12 positions matching TRBD1. The CDR3 totals 18 residues. Germline V lookup: CDR1 MNHEY, CDR2 SMNVEV (reference sequence). Unmatched junction bases numbered 11, after V lost 6 bases and J lost 0 bases. CDR3 amino acids: CASRTGQGAAASNYGYTF. Written as DNA, the CDR3 is TGTGCCAGCAGAACGGGACAGGGGGCCGCCGCATCTAACTATGGCTACACCTTC.

The J gene is TRBJ1-1, the V gene TRBV29-1, with 8 nucleotides matching TRBD1. CDR1 SQVTM and CDR2 ANQGSEA come from the germline V gene. The CDR3 contains 12 residues. V trimming: 2 bases; J trimming: 9 bases; junction bases outside the gene matches: 5. The CDR3 sequence is CSVETGGTKAFF. Here the CDR3 DNA reads TGCAGCGTTGAAACAGGGGGGACAAAAGCTTTCTTT.

The genes are TRBV5-1 and TRBJ2-3, with 8 bases fitting TRBD2. The V gene end was trimmed by 1 base and the J gene end by 3 bases; junction bases not matched to a gene: 4. The CDR3 runs to 15 residues. Per germline, CDR1 SGHRS and CDR2 YFSETQ. In nucleotides, the CDR3 is TGCGCCAGCAGCTTGATGCGGGGGGAAACAGATACGCAGTATTTT. Translation: CASSLMRGETDTQYF. Filled out from reference TRBV5-1 and TRBJ2-3, the complete variable domain reads KAGVTQTPRYLIKTRGQQVTLSCSPISGHRSVSWYQQTPGQGLQFLFEYFSETQRNKGNFPGRFSGRQFSNSRSEMNVSTLELGDSALYLCASSLMRGETDTQYFGPGTRLTVL.